This T cell receptor beta chain was captured in a study of blood T cell repertoires in COVID-19. For the study at large: Both acute and convalescent COVID-19 samples were obtained from the United States, Italy and Spain. Sample material is recorded as cDNA or gDNA derived from T cells, B-cell-depleted T cells, or PBMCs.

The sample holds a few counts of this clone. Authors' methods: The authors estimated nucleated cell counts from reference gene primer amplification. The method was immunoSEQ multiplex PCR; TCRdb's version includes in-frame clones alone and lacks a portion of them. That table supplies the V and J calls and clone size; D and trimming were determined from the DNA. The table records some 66,000 clones, 80% to 95% of them present only once. The length of the CDR3 is 14 residues. The J segment lost 7 bases and the V segment lost 3 bases, leaving 4 bases of the junction unmatched. In germline, CDR1 is KGHSH, CDR2 LQKENI.

The chain recombines TRBV18 with TRBJ1-2, with TRBD1 matching over 11 bases. This clonotype originated in a man aged 65-85 years with active COVID-19. The specimen was peripheral blood. The CDR3 bases are TGTGCCAGCTCACCGGGACAGGGGGTGTTTGGCTACACCTTC. Translating gives CASSPGQGVFGYTF.